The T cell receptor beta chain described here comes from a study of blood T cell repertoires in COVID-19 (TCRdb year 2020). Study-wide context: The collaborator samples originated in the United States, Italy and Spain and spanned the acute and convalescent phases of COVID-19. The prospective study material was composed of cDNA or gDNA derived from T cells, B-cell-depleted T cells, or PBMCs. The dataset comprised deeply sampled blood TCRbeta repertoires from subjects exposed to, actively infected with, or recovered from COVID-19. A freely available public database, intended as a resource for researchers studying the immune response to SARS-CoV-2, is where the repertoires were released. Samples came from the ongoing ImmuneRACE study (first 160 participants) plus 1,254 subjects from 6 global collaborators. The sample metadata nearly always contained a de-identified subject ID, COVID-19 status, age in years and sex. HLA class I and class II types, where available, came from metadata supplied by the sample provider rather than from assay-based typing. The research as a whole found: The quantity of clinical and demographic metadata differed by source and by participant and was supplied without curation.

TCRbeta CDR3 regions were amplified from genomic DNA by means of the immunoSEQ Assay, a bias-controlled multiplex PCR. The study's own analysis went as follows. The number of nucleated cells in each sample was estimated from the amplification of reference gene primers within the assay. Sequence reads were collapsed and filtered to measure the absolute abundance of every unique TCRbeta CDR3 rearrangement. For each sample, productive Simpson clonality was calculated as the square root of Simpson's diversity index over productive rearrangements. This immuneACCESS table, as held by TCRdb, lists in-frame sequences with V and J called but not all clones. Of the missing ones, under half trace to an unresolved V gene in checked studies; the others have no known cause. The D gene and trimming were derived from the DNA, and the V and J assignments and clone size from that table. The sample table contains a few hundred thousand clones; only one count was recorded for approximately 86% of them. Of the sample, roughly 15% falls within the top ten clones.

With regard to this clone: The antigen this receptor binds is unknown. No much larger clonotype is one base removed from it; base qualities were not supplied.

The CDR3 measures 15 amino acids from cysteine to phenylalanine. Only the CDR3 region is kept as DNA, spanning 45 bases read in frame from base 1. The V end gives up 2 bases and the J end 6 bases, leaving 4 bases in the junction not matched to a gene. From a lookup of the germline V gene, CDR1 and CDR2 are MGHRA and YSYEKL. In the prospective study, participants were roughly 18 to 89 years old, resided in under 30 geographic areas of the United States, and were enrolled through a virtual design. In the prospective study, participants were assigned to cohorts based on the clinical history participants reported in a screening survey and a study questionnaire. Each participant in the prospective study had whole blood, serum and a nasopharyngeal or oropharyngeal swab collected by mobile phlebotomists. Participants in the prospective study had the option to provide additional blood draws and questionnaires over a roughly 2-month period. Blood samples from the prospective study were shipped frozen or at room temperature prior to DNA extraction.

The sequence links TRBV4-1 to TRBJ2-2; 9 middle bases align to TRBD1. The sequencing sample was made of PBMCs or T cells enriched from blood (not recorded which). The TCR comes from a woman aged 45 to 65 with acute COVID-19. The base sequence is TGCGCCAGCAGCCAACCCGGGACAGGGTCCGGGGAGCTGTTTTTT. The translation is CASSQPGTGSGELFF.